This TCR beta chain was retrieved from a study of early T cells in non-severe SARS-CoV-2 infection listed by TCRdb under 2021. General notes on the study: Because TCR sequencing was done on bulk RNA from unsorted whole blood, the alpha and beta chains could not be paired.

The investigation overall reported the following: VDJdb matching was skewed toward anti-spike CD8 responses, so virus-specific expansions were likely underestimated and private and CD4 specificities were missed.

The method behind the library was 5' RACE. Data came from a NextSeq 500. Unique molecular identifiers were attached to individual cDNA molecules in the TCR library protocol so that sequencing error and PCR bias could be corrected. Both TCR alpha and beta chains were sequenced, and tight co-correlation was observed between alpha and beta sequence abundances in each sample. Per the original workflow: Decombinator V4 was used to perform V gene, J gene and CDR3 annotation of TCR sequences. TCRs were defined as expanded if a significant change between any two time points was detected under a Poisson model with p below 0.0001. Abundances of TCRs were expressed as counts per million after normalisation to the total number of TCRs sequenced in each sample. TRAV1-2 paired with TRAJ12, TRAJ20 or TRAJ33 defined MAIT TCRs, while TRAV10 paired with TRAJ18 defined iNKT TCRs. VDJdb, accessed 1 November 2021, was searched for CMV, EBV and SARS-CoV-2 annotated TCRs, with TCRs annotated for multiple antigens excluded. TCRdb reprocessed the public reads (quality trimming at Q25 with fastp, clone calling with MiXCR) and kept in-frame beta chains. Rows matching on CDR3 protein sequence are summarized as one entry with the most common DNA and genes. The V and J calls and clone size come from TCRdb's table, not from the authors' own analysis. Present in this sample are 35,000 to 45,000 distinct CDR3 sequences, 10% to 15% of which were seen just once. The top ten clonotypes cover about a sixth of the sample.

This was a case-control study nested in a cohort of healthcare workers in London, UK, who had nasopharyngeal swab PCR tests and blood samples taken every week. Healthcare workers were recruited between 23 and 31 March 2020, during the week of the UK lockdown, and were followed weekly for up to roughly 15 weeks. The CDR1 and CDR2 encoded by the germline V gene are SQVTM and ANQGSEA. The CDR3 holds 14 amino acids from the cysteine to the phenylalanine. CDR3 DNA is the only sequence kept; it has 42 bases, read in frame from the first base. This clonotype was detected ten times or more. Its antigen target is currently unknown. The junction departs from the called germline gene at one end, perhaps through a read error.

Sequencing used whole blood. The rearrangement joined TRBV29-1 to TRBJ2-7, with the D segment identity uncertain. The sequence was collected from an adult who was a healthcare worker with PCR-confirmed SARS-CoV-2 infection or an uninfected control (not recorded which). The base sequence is TGCAGCGTTGGGTTCGGAGATGGCTCCCACGAGCAGTACTTC. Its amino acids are CSVGFGDGSHEQYF.